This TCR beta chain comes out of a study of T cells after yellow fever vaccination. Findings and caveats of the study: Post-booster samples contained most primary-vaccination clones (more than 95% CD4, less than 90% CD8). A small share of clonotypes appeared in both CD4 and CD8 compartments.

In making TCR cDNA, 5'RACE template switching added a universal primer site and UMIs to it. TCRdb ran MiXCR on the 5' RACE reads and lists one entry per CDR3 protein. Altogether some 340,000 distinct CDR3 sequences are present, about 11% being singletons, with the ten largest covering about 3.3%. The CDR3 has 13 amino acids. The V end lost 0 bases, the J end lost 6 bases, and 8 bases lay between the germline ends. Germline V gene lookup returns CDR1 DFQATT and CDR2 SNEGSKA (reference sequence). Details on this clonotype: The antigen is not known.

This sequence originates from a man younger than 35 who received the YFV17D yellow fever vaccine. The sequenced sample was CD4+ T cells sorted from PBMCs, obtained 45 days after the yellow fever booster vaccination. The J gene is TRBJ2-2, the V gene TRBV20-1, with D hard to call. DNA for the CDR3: TGCAGTGCTAGAGATGCGGTACCCGGGGAGCTGTTTTTT. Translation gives CSARDAVPGELFF.